The 7 T cell receptor beta chains reported below all come from one sample, sequenced in a study of cytomegalovirus exposure and HLA in healthy donors. The PCR made use of 60 Vbeta and 13 Jbeta primers. Generated by immunoSEQ multiplex PCR, the TCRdb table keeps only in-frame clones and is missing some. The top ten clones hold roughly 1.2% of a sample with 120,000 or so clones, around three quarters of them seen once. The sample consisted of PBMCs. These receptors all stem from a female donor in good health and CMV-seronegative.

The chain combines TRBV7-2 with TRBJ2-3, with TRBD1 matching over 7 bases. In germline, CDR1 is SGHTA, CDR2 FQGNSA. CDR3 length: 15 amino acids. With V trimmed by 5 bases and J by 2 bases, 7 bases remained unmatched. The CDR3 reads CASSHDRAFTDTQYF. In nucleotides, the CDR3 is TGTGCCAGCAGCCATGACAGGGCCTTCACAGATACGCAGTATTTT.

This rearrangement joins TRBV2 to TRBJ2-4, with TRBD1 matching over 9 bases. Trimming cost V 4 bases and J 8 bases; bases outside gene matches: 9. The CDR3 is 15 amino acids. Germline-derived CDR1 and CDR2 are SNHLY and FYNNEI. CDR3 sequence (DNA): TGTGCCAGCAGTGGGGACAGGGACAGCCGGGACATTCAGTACTTC. As protein: CASSGDRDSRDIQYF.

V and J are TRBV21-1 and TRBJ2-2; no check of the table's D call, TRBD1, against the DNA was made. TRBV21-1 counts as a pseudogene. The CDR3 sequence is 14 residues long. CDR3 residues: CASSRGQLTGELFF. CDR3 in DNA: TGTGCCAGCAGCAGAGGACAGCTCACCGGGGAGCTGTTTTTT.

The rearrangement uses TRBV6-1 and TRBJ2-1, with TRBD2 matching over 15 bases. J lost 8 bases, V lost 6 bases, and 5 bases had no gene match. The germline V gene has CDR1 MNHNS and CDR2 SASEGT. The CDR3 loop spans 15 amino acids. CDR3 bases: TGTGCCAGCAGGAGGACTAGCGGGAGGGGGTATGAGCAGTTCTTC. It yields the protein CASRRTSGRGYEQFF.

The chain links TRBV18 to TRBJ2-5, with D tentatively TRBD1 (6 bases). The V gene's germline CDR1 is KGHSH and CDR2 LQKENI. V lost 4 bases and J lost 5, with 14 bases in between. The CDR3 has 14 residues. The chain's CDR3 is CASSRTAWQETQYF. The CDR3 DNA sequence: TGTGCCAGCTCACGGACAGCTTGGCAGGAGACCCAGTACTTC.

The chain joins TRBV11-2 to TRBJ1-3; 11 bases match TRBD1. Germline loops: CDR1 SGHAT, CDR2 FQNNGV. With V trimmed by 4 bases and J by 7 bases, 6 bases remained unmatched. The CDR3 spans 15 residues. The CDR3: CASSSTGTGGNTIYF. In nucleotides, the CDR3 is TGTGCCAGCAGCTCCACCGGGACAGGGGGTAACACCATATATTTT.

J is TRBJ2-6 and V is TRBV12-5, with no clear D. This CDR3 spans 13 amino acids. V lost 6 bases, J lost 1 base, and 4 bases lay in between. Germline V lookup: CDR1 LGHNT, CDR2 FRNRAP. This chain's CDR3 is CASGLSGANVLTF. CDR3 DNA: TGTGCTAGTGGCCTATCTGGGGCCAACGTCCTGACTTTC.